These 5 T cell receptor beta chains were sequenced from one sample in a study of beta chain features in type 1 diabetes listed by TCRdb under 2018. Overall results and qualifications from the work: Type 1 diabetes patients showed a moderate but significant shortening of TCRB CDR3 length in all four CD4+ subsets.

Library method: the immunoSEQ multiplex PCR assay. All of the isolated RNA was reverse transcribed with the High Capacity cDNA Reverse Transcription Kit, so expressed TCRB transcripts were sequenced. Held by TCRdb, this immuneACCESS table contains in-frame sequences only and omits some clones. Under half of the omission traces to an unresolved V gene where checked; the cause of the rest is unknown. The sample table shows fewer than 300,000 clones, and roughly 22% are seen once. The leading ten clones occupy approximately 0.029% of the sample. For these receptors, no antigen is known. Material for sequencing was naive CD4+ T cells from blood. The intended sense of this specimen's cell subset or site label: true naive CD4+ T cells. The receptors stem from a woman between 40 and 50 years old with type 1 diabetes.

This rearrangement joins TRBV4-3 to TRBJ2-1; 10 bases match TRBD1. This CDR3 contains 15 residues. V trimming: 1 base; J trimming: 9 bases; junction bases outside the gene matches: 6. Germline V gives CDR1 LGHNA, CDR2 YSLEER. For the CDR3, the DNA is TGCGCCAGCAGCCAAGGGGGACAGGGGCTATCTGAGCAGTTCTTC. The encoded protein is CASSQGGQGLSEQFF.

There are a few counts of this clone. The chain combines TRBV7-2 with TRBJ2-7; 11 positions agree with TRBD2. Trimming removed 2 bases from V and 4 bases from J; junction bases left unmatched: 1. Per the germline V gene, CDR1 is SGHTA and CDR2 is FQGNSA. The CDR3 length is 14 residues. The DNA for the CDR3 is TGTGCCAGCAGCTTAAGACTAGCGGGATACGAGCAGTACTTC. Its protein is CASSLRLAGYEQYF.

The gene calls are TRBV4-1 and TRBJ2-7; 12 nucleotides line up with TRBD1. Germline V gene lookup returns CDR1 MGHRA and CDR2 YSYEKL. The CDR3 contains 16 residues. V shed 0 bases, J shed 5 bases, and the junction held 5 bases outside the gene matches. CDR3 sequence: CASSQDEGQGADEQYF. CDR3 DNA sequence: TGCGCCAGCAGCCAAGATGAGGGACAGGGGGCAGACGAGCAGTACTTC.

The chain has TRBV5-6 and TRBJ1-2, with D hard to call. The germline V gene has CDR1 SGHDT and CDR2 YYEEEE. The CDR3 loop spans 15 amino acids. V was pared by 1 base and J by 4 bases, with 14 bases between. This CDR3 is CASSLTDQASYGYTF. The CDR3 DNA reads TGTGCCAGCAGCTTGACTGACCAGGCGTCCTATGGCTACACCTTC.

This clone was recorded a few times. The chain carries TRBV4-3 and TRBJ1-4; perhaps TRBD1 as D (5 bases). From germline, CDR1 is LGHNA and CDR2 YSLEER. The CDR3 length is 14 residues. Trimming stripped 1 base from V and 4 bases from J, with 7 bases between. CDR3 sequence reads: CASSQGRGNEKLFF. CDR3 DNA sequence: TGCGCCAGCAGCCAAGGAAGGGGTAATGAAAAACTGTTTTTT.